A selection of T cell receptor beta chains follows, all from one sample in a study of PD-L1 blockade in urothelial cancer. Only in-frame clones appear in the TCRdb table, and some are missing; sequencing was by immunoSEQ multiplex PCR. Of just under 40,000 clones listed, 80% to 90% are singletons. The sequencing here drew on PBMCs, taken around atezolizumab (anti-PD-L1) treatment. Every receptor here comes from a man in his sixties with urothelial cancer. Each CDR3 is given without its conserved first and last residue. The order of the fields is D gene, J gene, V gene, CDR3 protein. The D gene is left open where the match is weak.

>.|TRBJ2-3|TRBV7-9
ASSSVTGEADTQY
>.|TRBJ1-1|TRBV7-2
ASSLFKNRHTEAF
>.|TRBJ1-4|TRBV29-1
SVKTGYYEKLF
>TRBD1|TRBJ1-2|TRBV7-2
ASSWKGQTNYGYT
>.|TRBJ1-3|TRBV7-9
ASSYPGSSGNTIY
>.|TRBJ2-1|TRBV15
ATSRDQWNEQF
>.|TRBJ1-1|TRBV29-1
SASKLEAF
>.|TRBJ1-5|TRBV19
ASSIARTDSNQPQH
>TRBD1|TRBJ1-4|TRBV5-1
ASSQSRDRVQNEKLF
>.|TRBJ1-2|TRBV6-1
ASSEAGVYGYT
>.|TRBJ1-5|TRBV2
ASGRGFQPQH
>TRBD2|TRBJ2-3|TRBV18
ASSPGGAWDTQY
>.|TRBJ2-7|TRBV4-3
ASSQARGGAGYEQY
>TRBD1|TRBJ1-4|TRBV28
ASRLPGQGSEKLF
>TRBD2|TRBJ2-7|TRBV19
ASSGTSGSSYEQY
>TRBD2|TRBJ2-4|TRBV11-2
ASSLELGLAGGAKNIQY
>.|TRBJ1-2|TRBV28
ASSTVPNYGYT
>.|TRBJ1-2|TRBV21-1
ASSKGFKGRNYGYT
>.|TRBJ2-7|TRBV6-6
ASSAQGYEQY
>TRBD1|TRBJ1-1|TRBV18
ASSPGQGWTEAF
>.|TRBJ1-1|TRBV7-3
ASSSTVNTEAF
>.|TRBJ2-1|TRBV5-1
ASSLLASYNEQF
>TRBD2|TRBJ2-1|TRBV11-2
ASSLGGGGLNEQF
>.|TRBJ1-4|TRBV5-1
ASSLATGEKLF
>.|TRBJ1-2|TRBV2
ASSGNQPRYGYT
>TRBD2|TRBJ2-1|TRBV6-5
ASSYAGGGNEQF
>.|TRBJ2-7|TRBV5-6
ASSFGGLNEQY
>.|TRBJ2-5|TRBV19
ASSIGQGQRLETQY
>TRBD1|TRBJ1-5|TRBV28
ASTPAGQGHQPQH
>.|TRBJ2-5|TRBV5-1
ASSLGSAGNLETQY
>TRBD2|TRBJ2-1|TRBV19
ASSSGGTSGYNEQF
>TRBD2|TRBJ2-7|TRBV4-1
ASSLETSGSLEQY
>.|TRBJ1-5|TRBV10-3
AIASDSSNQPQH
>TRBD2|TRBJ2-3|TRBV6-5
ASSYGAGGTDTQY
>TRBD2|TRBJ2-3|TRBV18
ASSPDLGLAGGPDTQY
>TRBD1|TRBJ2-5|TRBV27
ASSLRDRGETQY
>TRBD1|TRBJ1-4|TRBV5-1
ASSPIGGTNEKLF
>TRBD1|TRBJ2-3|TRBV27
ASSLRWDRGFRGTDTQY
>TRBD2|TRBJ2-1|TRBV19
ASKNPLGLAGDNEQF
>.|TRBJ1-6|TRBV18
ASSLREGSNSPLH
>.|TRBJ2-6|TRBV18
ASFGDSGANVLT
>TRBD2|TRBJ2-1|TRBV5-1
ASSFLAGYQDNEQF
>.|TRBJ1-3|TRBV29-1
SGVTGISGNTIY
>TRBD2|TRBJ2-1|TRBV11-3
ASSPYTSESYNEQF
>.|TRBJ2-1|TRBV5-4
ASSSQGTYNEQF
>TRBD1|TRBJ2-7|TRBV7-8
ASNWGQGAPYEQY
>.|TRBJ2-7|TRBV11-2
ASSSYPGIPYEQY
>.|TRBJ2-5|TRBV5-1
ASSFQVGSQETQY
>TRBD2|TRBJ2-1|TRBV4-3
ASSVDEPGGYNEQF
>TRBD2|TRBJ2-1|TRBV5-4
ASSLEVAGGNEQF
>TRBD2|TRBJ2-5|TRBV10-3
ATGLAGEETQY
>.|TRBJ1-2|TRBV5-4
ASSSDGGIYGYT
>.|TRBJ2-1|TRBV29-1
SVTKGLLEKKF
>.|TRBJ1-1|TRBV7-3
ASSLVRDTEAF
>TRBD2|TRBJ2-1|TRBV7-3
ASSFGGSGRNEQF
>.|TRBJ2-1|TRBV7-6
ASSSPPIGGMNEQF
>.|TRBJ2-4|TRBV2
ASSPDPPGAKNIQY